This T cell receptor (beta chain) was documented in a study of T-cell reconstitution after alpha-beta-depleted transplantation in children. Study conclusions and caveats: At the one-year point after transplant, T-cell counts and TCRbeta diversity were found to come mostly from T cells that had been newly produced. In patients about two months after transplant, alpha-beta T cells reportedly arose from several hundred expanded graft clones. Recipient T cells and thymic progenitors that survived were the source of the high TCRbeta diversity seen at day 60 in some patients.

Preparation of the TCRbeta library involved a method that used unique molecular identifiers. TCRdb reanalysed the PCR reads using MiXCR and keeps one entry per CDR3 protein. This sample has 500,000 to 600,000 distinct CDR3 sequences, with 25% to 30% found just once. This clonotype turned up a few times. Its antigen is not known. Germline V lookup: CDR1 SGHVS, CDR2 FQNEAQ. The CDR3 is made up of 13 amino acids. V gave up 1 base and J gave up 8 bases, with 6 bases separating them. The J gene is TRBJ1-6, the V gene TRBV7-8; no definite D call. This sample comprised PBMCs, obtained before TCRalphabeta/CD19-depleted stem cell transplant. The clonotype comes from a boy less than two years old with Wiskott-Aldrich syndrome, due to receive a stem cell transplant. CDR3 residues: CASSLVLDSPLHF. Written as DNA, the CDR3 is TGTGCCAGCAGCTTAGTTCTGGATTCACCCCTCCACTTT.